The TCR beta chain described here comes from a study of beta chain features in type 1 diabetes. Study-wide findings and caveats: TCRB CDR3s were moderately but significantly shorter in Type 1 diabetes patients in all four CD4+ subsets.

Points on this clone: Its antigen is not known.

The study reverse transcribed the entire isolated RNA, so it sequenced expressed TCRB transcripts. The assay was immunoSEQ multiplex PCR, and TCRdb's table has in-frame clones only and misses some. The table has some 140,000 clones, roughly 10% seen once. The CDR3 has 13 amino acids. V was pared by 5 bases and J by 7 bases, with 3 bases of the junction left unmatched. CDR1 and CDR2 (germline): MNHNY, SVGAGI (reference sequence). This clonotype was sampled from a man aged 30 to 39 with type 1 diabetes. The chain joins TRBV6-6 to TRBJ2-5; TRBD2 agrees at 11 bases. The sequenced sample consisted of central memory CD4+ T cells from blood. The CDR3 is CASSVGLAATQYF. In DNA form, the CDR3 reads TGTGCCAGCAGTGTGGGACTAGCGGCGACCCAGTACTTC.